The clone carrying this T cell receptor beta chain was counted many times. Its antigen is still unknown. The read terminates 3 residues before the CDR3 end, so the remaining end is supplied by the germline J gene. Here immunoSEQ multiplex PCR was the method, and the copy in TCRdb shows in-frame clones only, minus some. Observed in the sample are roughly 40,000 clones, none of them singletons. The source of the sample is a study of T cell clonality in common variable immunodeficiency. Study-wide results and caveats: CVID subjects shared fewer TCRbeta clones than healthy controls did.

Each donor provided 5 to 8 ml of heparinized whole blood. J lost 6 bases, V lost 6 bases, and 10 bases had no gene match. Germline V gene sequence: CDR1 SNHLY, CDR2 FYNNEI. The CDR3 runs 14 residues. The sequencing sample was made of peripheral blood mononuclear cells. This clonotype was sampled from a person aged 18 to 75 in good health. This chain links TRBV2 with TRBJ2-7; 8 nucleotides line up with TRBD2. Incomplete CDR3 DNA: TGTGCCAGCAGAGGAGCGGGAGAAGGTTCCGAG. This translates into CASRGAGEGSE. The full CDR3 sequence reads CASRGAGEGSEQYF.